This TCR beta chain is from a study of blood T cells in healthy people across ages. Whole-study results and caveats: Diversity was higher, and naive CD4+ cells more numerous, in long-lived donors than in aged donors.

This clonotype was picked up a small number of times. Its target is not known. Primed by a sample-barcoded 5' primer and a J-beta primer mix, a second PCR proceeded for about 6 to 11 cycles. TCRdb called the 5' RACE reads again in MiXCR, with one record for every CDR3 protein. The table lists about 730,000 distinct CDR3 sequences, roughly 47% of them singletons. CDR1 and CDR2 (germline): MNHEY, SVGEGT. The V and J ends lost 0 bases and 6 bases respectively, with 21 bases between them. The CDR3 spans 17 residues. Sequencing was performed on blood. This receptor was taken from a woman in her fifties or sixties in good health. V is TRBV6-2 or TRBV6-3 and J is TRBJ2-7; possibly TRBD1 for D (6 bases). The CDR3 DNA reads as TGTGCCAGCAGTTACTCCCCCGGACAGCCACGTCCGGGCGAGCAGTACTTC. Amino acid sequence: CASSYSPGQPRPGEQYF.